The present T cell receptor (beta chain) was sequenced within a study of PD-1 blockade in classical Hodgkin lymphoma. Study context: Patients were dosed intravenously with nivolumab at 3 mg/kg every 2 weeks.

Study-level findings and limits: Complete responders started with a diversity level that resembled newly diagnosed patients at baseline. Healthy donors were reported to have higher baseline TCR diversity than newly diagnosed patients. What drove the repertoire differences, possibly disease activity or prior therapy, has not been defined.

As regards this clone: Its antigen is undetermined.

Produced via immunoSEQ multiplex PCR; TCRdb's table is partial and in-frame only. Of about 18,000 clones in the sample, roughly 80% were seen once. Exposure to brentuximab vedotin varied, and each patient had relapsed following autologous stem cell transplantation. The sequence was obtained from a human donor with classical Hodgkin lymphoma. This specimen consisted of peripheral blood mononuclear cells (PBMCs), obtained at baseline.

CDR3 protein: CASSDYEQYF. As DNA, the CDR3 is TGTGCCAGCAGTGACTACGAGCAGTACTTC. The V call is TRBV6-1, the J call TRBJ2-7; D remains ambiguous. CDR1 is MNHNS, CDR2 SASEGT, per germline. This CDR3 is built from 10 residues. V was shortened by 3 bases and J by 3 bases, with 0 bases between the two germline ends.